This T cell receptor beta chain was sequenced in a study of post-analysis software for immune sequencing data. The wider study: Included courses were relapsing-remitting and secondary progressive multiple sclerosis; progressive-relapsing multiple sclerosis was also included. Study results and caveats: The study found TRBV5-6, TRBV5-1 and TRBV20-1 among four to six TRBV segments more frequent in patients than controls. In multiple sclerosis, normalized Chao1 diversity was significantly below that of controls. F measure clustering grouped samples strongly by preparation batch.

The CDR3 covers 14 residues. Germline lookup yields CDR1 MNHEY and CDR2 SVGEGT. V trimming: 6 bases; J trimming: 3 bases; junction bases outside the gene matches: 6. With regard to this clonotype: The antigen is not known.

Unique-molecular-identifier-tagged TCR beta cDNA libraries were used. From the PCR reads, TCRdb called clonotypes with MiXCR, one entry per CDR3 protein. The table has about 810,000 distinct CDR3 sequences, approximately 50% seen once; the top ten hold 4.6%. The chain uses TRBV6-2 or TRBV6-3 and TRBJ2-7; TRBD2 agrees at 9 bases. The TCR sequence derives from a girl aged 10 to 17 with multiple sclerosis. Sample: blood. This chain's CDR3 is CASRIAGVIYEQYF. Written as DNA, the CDR3 is TGTGCCAGCAGAATAGCGGGAGTGATCTACGAGCAGTACTTC.